Following are 2 T cell receptor beta chains from one sample sequenced in a study of T cell repertoires in cytomegalovirus infection. TCRdb passed the reads through MiXCR, listing each CDR3 protein once. Here the sample spans around 630,000 distinct CDR3 sequences, 20% to 25% being singletons. The material sequenced was CD8+ T cells from PBMCs. The origin of the receptors is a human donor in good health (CMV status not recorded). Some clones in this sample may be carry-over from other donors' samples.

Concerning this clonotype itself: A read error is possible here, since a much larger clone lies one base away. The rearrangement links TRBV12-3 or TRBV12-4 to TRBJ2-7, with TRBD2 as a possible D gene (7 bases). There are 12 residues in the CDR3. The V and J ends lost 9 bases and 9 bases respectively, with 18 bases between them. CDR3 protein: CASKSGGPVQYF. In nucleotides, the CDR3 is TGTGCCAGTAAATCCGGGGGGCCCGTGCAGTACTTC.

This clonotype was observed a handful of times. The rearrangement uses TRBV28 and TRBJ2-5, with TRBD2 matching over 9 bases. CDR3 length: 16 residues. Germline values: CDR1 MDHEN, CDR2 SYDVKM. Unmatched junction bases numbered 8, after V lost 5 bases and J lost 1 base. CDR3 in DNA: TGTGCCAGCAGTGGTCTAGCGGGGAACTCCCAAGAGACCCAGTACTTC. Translating it yields CASSGLAGNSQETQYF. Filled out from reference TRBV28 and TRBJ2-5, the complete variable domain reads DVKVTQSSRYLVKRTGEKVFLECVQDMDHENMFWYRQDPGLGLRLIYFSYDVKMKEKGDIPEGYSVSREKKERFSLILESASTNQTSMYLCASSGLAGNSQETQYFGPGTRLLVL.